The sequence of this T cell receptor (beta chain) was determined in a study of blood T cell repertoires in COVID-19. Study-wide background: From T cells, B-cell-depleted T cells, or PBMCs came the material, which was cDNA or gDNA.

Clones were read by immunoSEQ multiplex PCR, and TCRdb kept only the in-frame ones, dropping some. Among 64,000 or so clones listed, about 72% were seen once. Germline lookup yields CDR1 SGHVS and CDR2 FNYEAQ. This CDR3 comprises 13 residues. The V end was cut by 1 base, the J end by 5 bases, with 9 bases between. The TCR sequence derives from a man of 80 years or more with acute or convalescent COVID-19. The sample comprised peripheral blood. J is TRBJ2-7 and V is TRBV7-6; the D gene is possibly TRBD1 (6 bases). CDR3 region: CASSLDRVDEQYF. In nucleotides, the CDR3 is TGTGCCAGCAGCTTAGACAGGGTCGACGAGCAGTACTTC.